The subject of this entry is one TCR beta chain. Its matching antigen is unknown. The sample comes from a study of cytomegalovirus exposure and HLA in healthy donors. A multiplex PCR was run with 60 Vbeta primers and 13 Jbeta primers. Repertoires were generated with immunoSEQ multiplex PCR, while TCRdb's copy carries only in-frame clones and drops some. The data show under 150,000 clones, around 77% seen once. Study results and caveats: Researchers catalogued roughly 150 TCR beta chains as cytomegalovirus-associated. Analysis performed later found around 15,000 TCR beta sequences associated with HLA alleles at 0.05 false discovery rate.

The V gene's germline CDR1 is LNHDA and CDR2 SQIVND (reference sequence). Germline trimming cut 7 bases from V and 1 base from J; bases unmatched to any gene: 7. CDR3 size: 18 residues. This chain joins TRBV19 and TRBJ2-2; 15 bases are shared with TRBD2. What was sequenced was PBMCs. The TCR comes from a woman aged 50 to 60 in good health and CMV-seronegative. The CDR3 DNA follows: TGTGCCAGTAACCCAAGGGGACTAGCGGGGGGGAACACCGGGGAGCTGTTTTTT. Protein product: CASNPRGLAGGNTGELFF.